A single sample is the source of the 20 T cell receptor beta chains below, sequenced in a study of blood T cell repertoires in COVID-19. TCRdb's table, derived via immunoSEQ multiplex PCR, lists solely in-frame clones and lacks some. The data contain some 99,000 clones, 70% to 90% of them singletons. The sequenced sample consisted of peripheral blood. Source of these receptors: a human donor with COVID-19, enrolled during active disease. The donor label of this sample is uncertain.

Here the CDR3 reads CASSSLDRGEQYF. The CDR3 nucleotides are TGCGCCAGCAGCTCTCTCGACAGGGGAGAGCAGTACTTC. The genes are TRBV5-1 and TRBJ2-7; 8 bases align to TRBD1. Germline lookup yields CDR1 SGHRS and CDR2 YFSETQ. The CDR3 spans 13 residues. Trimming removed 3 bases from V and 7 bases from J; junction bases left unmatched: 6.

V is TRBV25-1 and J is TRBJ2-5, with TRBD2 identical over 8 bases. Germline loops: CDR1 MGHDK, CDR2 SYGVNS. V lost 4 bases and J lost 3; bases outside the gene matches: 10. The CDR3 has 16 amino acids. The CDR3 region is CASSGPGGSGEETQYF. The CDR3 bases are TGTGCCAGCAGTGGCCCTGGTGGTAGCGGGGAAGAGACCCAGTACTTC.

The chain combines TRBV5-4 with TRBJ2-5, with D possibly matching TRBD2 (8 bases). The CDR3 runs 16 residues. Germline V gene sequence: CDR1 SGHNT, CDR2 YYREEE (reference sequence). Trimming removed 4 bases from V and 4 bases from J, with 20 bases in between. This CDR3 is CASSPGGDSGRETQYF. The CDR3 nucleotides are TGTGCCAGCAGCCCGGGGGGGGACAGCGGGCGAGAGACCCAGTACTTC.

V gene TRBV28 combines with J gene TRBJ1-5; D gene unclear. The V gene's germline CDR1 is MDHEN and CDR2 SYDVKM. Between the trimmed V and J ends, which lost 3 bases and 0 bases, there was a span of 15 bases. This CDR3 is built from 17 residues. CDR3 coding DNA: TGTGCCAGCAGTTTCACTAGGGAATTCAATAGCAATCAGCCCCAGCATTTT. Translated, it gives CASSFTREFNSNQPQHF.

This clone came up a few times. The chain has TRBV9 and TRBJ2-1; D is perhaps TRBD1 (6 bases). There are 17 residues in the CDR3. Trimming left V 2 bases short and J 4 bases short, with 19 bases between. The germline V gene has CDR1 SGDLS and CDR2 YYNGEE. CDR3 nucleotides: TGTGCCAGCAGCGTTCGCTACCGGGACAACCCTTACAATGAGCAGTTCTTC. Amino acids: CASSVRYRDNPYNEQFF.

V usage is TRBV7-9 and J usage is TRBJ2-5; a possible D gene is TRBD1 (5 bases). The CDR3 has 14 residues. Trimming cost V 2 bases and J 2 bases, with 9 bases left between them. Per germline, CDR1 SEHNR and CDR2 FQNEAQ (reference sequence). The CDR3 reads CASSLLTEQETQYF. The CDR3 DNA sequence: TGTGCCAGCAGCTTACTGACAGAACAAGAGACCCAGTACTTC.

Comment on this clone: The same CDR3 can be traced to other DNA sequences in this sample. The V call is TRBV24-1, the J call TRBJ1-1, with unresolved D. CDR3 length: 12 amino acids. Germline CDR1 is KGHDR and CDR2 is SFDVKD. The V gene lost 4 bases and the J gene lost 3 bases, with 5 bases spanning the gap. DNA of the CDR3: TGTGCCACCAGTGACCCGGACACTGAAGCTTTCTTT. Protein: CATSDPDTEAFF.

This clone has just a few counts. This chain joins TRBV6-5 and TRBJ2-2, with 7 positions matching TRBD1. The germline V gene has CDR1 MNHEY and CDR2 SVGAGI. There are 14 residues in the CDR3. The ends lost 7 bases at V and 4 bases at J; junction bases unmatched: 6. This CDR3 is CASTVTGTTGELFF. In DNA form, the CDR3 reads TGTGCCAGCACCGTGACAGGGACCACCGGGGAGCTGTTTTTT.

This clone came up a few times. The rearrangement links TRBV27 to TRBJ2-1; 8 nucleotides agree with TRBD2. V shed 6 bases, J shed 4 bases, and the junction held 5 bases outside the gene matches. Germline CDR1 and CDR2: MNHEY and SMNVEV (reference sequence). This CDR3 is 14 amino acids long. CDR3 protein: CASSGGAGYNEQFF. The CDR3 DNA sequence: TGTGCCAGCAGCGGGGGGGCCGGTTACAATGAGCAGTTCTTC.

The chain has TRBV19 and TRBJ1-2; D ambiguous. Germline lookup yields CDR1 LNHDA and CDR2 SQIVND (reference sequence). The CDR3 extends over 11 amino acids. Trimming left V 3 bases short and J 7 bases short, with 6 bases between. The DNA for the CDR3 is TGTGCCAGTAGTATCCGAGGTGGCTACACCTTC. Its translation is CASSIRGGYTF.

The gene calls are TRBV6-5 and TRBJ2-3; a possible D gene is TRBD2 (6 bases). This CDR3 is built from 13 residues. Germline V gene sequence: CDR1 MNHEY, CDR2 SVGAGI. V was trimmed by 5 bases and J by 4 bases, leaving 10 bases between them. The CDR3 nucleotides are TGTGCCAGCAGTCCGGGACTGCCAGATACGCAGTATTTT. Residues: CASSPGLPDTQYF.

CDR3 in DNA: TGTGCCAGCTCACCGAACCATCGGGATTCACCCCTCCACTTT. Its protein product is CASSPNHRDSPLHF. This chain connects TRBV18 to TRBJ1-6; D unclear. V was cut by 3 bases and J by 8 bases, with 11 bases left in between. The CDR3 has 14 amino acids. CDR1 and CDR2 from the germline V gene are KGHSH and LQKENI.

This chain joins TRBV4-1 and TRBJ1-2, with D hard to call. V lost 1 base to trimming and J lost 5 bases, with 17 bases between them. The CDR3 sequence is 16 residues long. Germline CDR1 MGHRA, CDR2 YSYEKL. CDR3 in DNA: TGCGCCAGCAGCCAAGGGGTGGGGAGTGCAGATTATGGCTACACCTTC. This encodes CASSQGVGSADYGYTF.

The chain couples TRBV7-3 to TRBJ2-1, with D tentatively TRBD2 (5 bases). V was shortened by 1 base and J by 1 base, with 11 bases between the two germline ends. The CDR3 covers 16 residues. Germline V CDR1 and CDR2: SGHTA, FQGTGA. The CDR3, as DNA: TGTGCCAGCAGCTTAAGCACAGCGGATTCCTACAATGAGCAGTTCTTC. It translates to CASSLSTADSYNEQFF.

The J gene is TRBJ1-4, the V gene TRBV19; 8 bases align to TRBD1. Germline CDR1 LNHDA, CDR2 SQIVND (reference sequence). The CDR3 is made up of 15 amino acids. The trim removed 4 bases at V and 5 bases at J, leaving 6 bases unmatched. The CDR3 DNA sequence: TGTGCCAGTAGTACCGGGAGACAGGGGAATGAAAAACTGTTTTTT. This translates into CASSTGRQGNEKLFF. The complete variable domain, with remaining parts taken from reference TRBV19 and TRBJ1-4, reads DGGITQSPKYLFRKEGQNVTLSCEQNLNHDAMYWYRQDPGQGLRLIYYSQIVNDFQKGDIAEGYSVSREKKESFPLTVTSAQKNPTAFYLCASSTGRQGNEKLFFGSGTQLSVL.

V is TRBV5-1 and J is TRBJ1-4; 7 bases agree with TRBD1. This CDR3 is built from 17 residues. CDR1 is SGHRS and CDR2 is YFSETQ in the germline V gene. Trimming took 4 bases from V and 1 from J; bases not matched to a gene: 10. CDR3 DNA: TGCGCCAGCAGCCCCCGGGACAGAGGAGAAACTAATGAAAAACTGTTTTTT. It encodes CASSPRDRGETNEKLFF.

This chain links TRBV25-1 with TRBJ1-6; a possible D gene is TRBD1 (6 bases). The CDR3 is 13 amino acids. Per the germline V gene, CDR1 is MGHDK and CDR2 is SYGVNS. Trimming removed 3 bases from V and 7 bases from J, with 7 bases in between. In DNA form, the CDR3 reads TGTGCCAGCAGTGACAGGGGAAATTCACCCCTCCACTTT. Protein product: CASSDRGNSPLHF.

This chain connects TRBV10-3 to TRBJ1-1; tentatively, D is TRBD1 (6 bases). This CDR3 spans 12 amino acids. Per the germline V gene, CDR1 is ENHRY and CDR2 is SYGVKD. V was shortened by 3 bases and J by 4 bases, with 6 bases between the two germline ends. CDR3 in amino acids: CAISDRGTEAFF. In DNA, the CDR3 is TGTGCCATCAGTGACAGGGGCACTGAAGCTTTCTTT.

The chain carries TRBV3-1 (or the pseudogene TRBV3-2) and TRBJ2-7; 10 bases match TRBD2. The germline V gene has CDR1 LGHDT and CDR2 YNNKEL (reference sequence). This CDR3 spans 17 amino acids. V lost 1 base, J lost 5 bases, and 11 bases stayed unmatched. CDR3 sequence: CASSQVQREGPGNEQYF. The CDR3 bases are TGTGCCAGCAGCCAAGTCCAGCGGGAGGGCCCTGGGAACGAGCAGTACTTC.

The genes are TRBV5-1 and TRBJ1-5; D is undetermined. The CDR3 length is 13 residues. V lost 0 bases and J 10 bases, leaving 11 bases between the germline ends. CDR1 and CDR2 (germline): SGHRS, YFSETQ. The CDR3 spells CASSLDAQEPQHF. The CDR3 coding sequence is TGCGCCAGCAGCTTGGACGCCCAGGAACCCCAGCATTTT.